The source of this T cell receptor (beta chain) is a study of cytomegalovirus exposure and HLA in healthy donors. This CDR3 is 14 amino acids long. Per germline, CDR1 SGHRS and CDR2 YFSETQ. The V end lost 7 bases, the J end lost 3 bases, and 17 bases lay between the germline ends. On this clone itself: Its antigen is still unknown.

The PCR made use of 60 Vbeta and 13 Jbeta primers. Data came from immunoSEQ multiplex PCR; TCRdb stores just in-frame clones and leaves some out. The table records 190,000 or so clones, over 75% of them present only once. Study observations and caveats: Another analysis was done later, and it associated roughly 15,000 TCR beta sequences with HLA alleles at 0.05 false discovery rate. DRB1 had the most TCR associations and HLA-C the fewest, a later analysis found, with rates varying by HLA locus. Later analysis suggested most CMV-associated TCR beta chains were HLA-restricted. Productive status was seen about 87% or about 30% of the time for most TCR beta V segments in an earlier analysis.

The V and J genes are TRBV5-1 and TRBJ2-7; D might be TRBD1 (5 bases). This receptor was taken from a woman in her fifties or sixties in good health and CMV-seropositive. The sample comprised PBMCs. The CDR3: CASVPGPSDYEQYF. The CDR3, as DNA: TGCGCCAGCGTCCCAGGGCCGTCCGACTACGAGCAGTACTTC.